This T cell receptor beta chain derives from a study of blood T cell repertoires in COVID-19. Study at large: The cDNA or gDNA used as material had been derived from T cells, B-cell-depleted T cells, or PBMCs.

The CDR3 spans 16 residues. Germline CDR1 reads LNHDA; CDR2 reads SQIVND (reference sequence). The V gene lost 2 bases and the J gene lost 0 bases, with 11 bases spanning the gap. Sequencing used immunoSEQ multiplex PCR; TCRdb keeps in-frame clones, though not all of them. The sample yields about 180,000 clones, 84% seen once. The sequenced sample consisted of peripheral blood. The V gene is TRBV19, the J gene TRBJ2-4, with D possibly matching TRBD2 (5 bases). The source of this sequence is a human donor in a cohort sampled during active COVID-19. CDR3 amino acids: CASSIRQDLAKNIQYF. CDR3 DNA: TGTGCCAGTAGTATAAGGCAGGACTTAGCCAAAAACATTCAGTACTTC. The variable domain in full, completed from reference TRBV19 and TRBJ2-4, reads DGGITQSPKYLFRKEGQNVTLSCEQNLNHDAMYWYRQDPGQGLRLIYYSQIVNDFQKGDIAEGYSVSREKKESFPLTVTSAQKNPTAFYLCASSIRQDLAKNIQYFGAGTRLSVL.